A single sample gave rise to the 21 T cell receptor beta chains below, sequenced in a study of T cells in Graves' hyperthyroidism and ophthalmopathy. What was amplified from RNA transcripts were TCR beta CDR3 regions. HTBI primers were used for first-round RT-PCR of the TCR CDR3. TCRdb ran MiXCR on the multiplex PCR reads and lists one entry per CDR3 protein. The sample carries about 53,000 distinct CDR3 sequences, around 50% recorded once. Sample: blood. All receptors derive from a woman aged 25 to 39 with Graves' ophthalmopathy.

This clonotype has only one observation. The genes are TRBV20-1 and TRBJ2-7; TRBD1 matches 9 bases. V was clipped by 4 bases and J by 4 bases; unmatched bases: 14. Germline CDR1 reads DFQATT; CDR2 reads SNEGSKA (reference sequence). There are 16 residues in the CDR3. The DNA of the CDR3 is TGCAGTGCTATAGGGCCGGGACAGGGTCATAGTTACGAGCAGTACTTC. Translation gives CSAIGPGQGHSYEQYF.

As to this clonotype: At one of its ends the junction is not consistent with the germline gene, which may arise from a read error. J is TRBJ2-2 and V is TRBV9; tentatively, D is TRBD2 (6 bases). The CDR3 is made up of 16 amino acids. Germline loops: CDR1 SGDLS, CDR2 YYNGEE. DNA for the CDR3: TGCGCCACCAGTGACTACGGGGGACGTCACACCGGGGAGCTGTTTTTT. This codes for CATSDYGGRHTGELFF.

This clonotype came up many times. The chain links TRBV5-1 to TRBJ1-4; a possible D gene is TRBD1 (6 bases). Germline V gives CDR1 SGHRS, CDR2 YFSETQ. This CDR3 has 14 amino acids. V was shortened by 2 bases and J by 8 bases, with 13 bases between the two germline ends. For the CDR3, the DNA is TGCGCCAGCAGCTTACAGGGAGGAGAGGAAAAACTGTTTTTT. Protein sequence: CASSLQGGEEKLFF.

In the case of this clonotype: Given a much more abundant clone one base away, this may be a read error. This chain joins TRBV27 and TRBJ1-6; 7 nucleotides align to TRBD1. Germline CDR1 reads MNHEY; CDR2 reads SMNVEV (reference sequence). This CDR3 is 15 amino acids long. This chain's CDR3 is CASGFLQGRDSPLHF. CDR3 DNA sequence: TGTGCCAGCGGTTTTCTACAGGGGAGGGATTCACCCCTCCACTTT.

On this clonotype: Since the CDR3 does not end with the conserved phenylalanine or tryptophan, this likely comes from a read error. The genes are TRBV2 and TRBJ2-6, with D possibly being TRBD1 (6 bases). The V end was cut by 8 bases, the J end by 11 bases, with 22 bases between. The germline gives CDR1 SNHLY, CDR2 FYNNEI. The CDR3 sequence is 15 residues long. The CDR3 nucleotides read TGTGCCAGCTCACCAATGGGCCGGGACACGGACGTCCTGACTTAC. It yields the protein CASSPMGRDTDVLTY.

Concerning this clonotype: This may be a read error: a much more frequent sequence differs by one nucleotide. This chain connects TRBV5-5 to TRBJ1-1, with TRBD1 matching over 10 bases. Germline values: CDR1 SGHKS, CDR2 YYEKEE (reference sequence). V was clipped by 5 bases and J by 4 bases; unmatched bases: 5. The CDR3 consists of 14 residues. CDR3 sequence reads: CASRSTGGPTEAFF. DNA for the CDR3: TGTGCCAGCAGGTCGACAGGGGGCCCCACTGAAGCTTTCTTT.

This clonotype was seen many times. V usage is TRBV28 and J usage is TRBJ1-5; 7 nucleotides line up with TRBD1. This CDR3 region has 13 residues. Germline V gene sequence: CDR1 MDHEN, CDR2 SYDVKM. Losses at the gene ends were 6 bases for V and 5 bases for J; bases not matched to a gene: 4. The CDR3 loop reads CASRQQGDQPQHF. The CDR3 DNA follows: TGTGCCAGCAGGCAGCAGGGGGATCAGCCCCAGCATTTT.

To note about this clonotype: The CDR3 does not end in the conserved phenylalanine or tryptophan, so this is likely a read error. J is TRBJ2-1 and V is TRBV9, with 9 positions matching TRBD2. Looked up from germline, CDR1 is SGDLS and CDR2 is YYNGEE. This CDR3 is 17 amino acids long. The CDR3 coding sequence is TGTGGCAGCAGCGTAGTGTCTAGCGGGGATCCTTACAATGAGCAGTTCTGC. This encodes CGSSVVSSGDPYNEQFC.

This clonotype was detected only once. This chain joins TRBV2 and TRBJ1-1, with D tentatively TRBD1 (5 bases). In germline, CDR1 is SNHLY, CDR2 FYNNEI. Trimming stripped 1 base from V and 5 bases from J, with 26 bases between. This CDR3 region has 19 residues. The CDR3 reads CASSEGRGVPGGGETEAFF. CDR3 DNA: TGTGCCAGCAGTGAAGGCCGCGGGGTCCCCGGGGGAGGAGAGACTGAAGCTTTCTTT.

The chain uses TRBV20-1 and TRBJ2-5; TRBD1 might be the D (6 bases). The germline CDR1 and CDR2 sequences are DFQATT and SNEGSKA (reference sequence). The CDR3 has 11 residues. For the CDR3, the DNA is TGCAGCGGGGTCAGGGGAGAGACCCAGTACTTC. Amino acid sequence: CSGVRGETQYF.

This clonotype appeared many times. The chain links TRBV6-1 to TRBJ1-5; D ambiguous. The length of the CDR3 is 16 residues. Per the germline V gene, CDR1 is MNHNS and CDR2 is SASEGT. Trimming took off 1 base at V and 7 bases at J, with 17 bases between the two ends. In DNA, the CDR3 is TGTGCCAGCAGTGAAGGTAGGGCAGGCCCAGACCAGCCCCAGCATTTT. It yields the protein CASSEGRAGPDQPQHF.

About this clonotype itself: A read error is possible here, since a much larger clone lies one base away. The chain carries TRBV6-7 and TRBJ2-3; TRBD1 matches 8 bases. TRBV6-7 is placed among ORFs of uncertain function. This CDR3 region has 12 residues. The CDR3 region is CASPGGLDTRYF. In DNA, the CDR3 is TGTGCCAGCCCAGGGGGCTTGGATACGCGGTATTTT.

As regards this clonotype: A read error may be the cause here, since a much bigger clone is one base away. In this CDR3 the conserved last residue, phenylalanine or tryptophan, is missing, so a read error is likely. This chain uses TRBV28 with TRBJ2-2; 7 bases agree with TRBD1. The CDR3 has 15 residues. Trimming removed 5 bases from V and 2 bases from J; junction bases left unmatched: 5. From germline, CDR1 is MDHEN and CDR2 SYDVKM. The chain's CDR3 is CASSRGTANTGELFL. The CDR3 DNA sequence: TGTGCCAGCAGTCGAGGGACAGCCAACACCGGGGAGCTGTTTTTG.

This clonotype appeared many times. The genes are TRBV28 and TRBJ1-4; 7 positions match TRBD1. The CDR3 is made up of 14 amino acids. CDR1 and CDR2 (germline): MDHEN, SYDVKM. The V gene end was trimmed by 6 bases and the J gene end by 5 bases; junction bases not matched to a gene: 6. The chain's CDR3 is CASSSTGPNEKLFF. As DNA, the CDR3 is TGTGCCAGCAGCTCGACAGGGCCGAATGAAAAACTGTTTTTT.

The chain uses TRBV9 and TRBJ2-3; 9 bases fit TRBD1. The CDR3 has 13 residues. Looked up from germline, CDR1 is SGDLS and CDR2 is YYNGEE. The V and J ends lost 4 bases and 9 bases, in that order; junction bases with no gene match: 6. The CDR3 here is CASSPGQGNTQYF. Written as DNA, the CDR3 is TGTGCCAGCAGCCCCGGACAGGGGAACACGCAGTATTTT.

This clonotype was seen repeatedly, ten times or more. The rearrangement joins TRBV15 to TRBJ2-3; 7 bases are shared with TRBD1. CDR3 length: 14 amino acids. V shed 4 bases and J 2 bases; nucleotides not matched to a gene: 3. Germline assignment: CDR1 LNHNV and CDR2 YYDKDF (reference sequence). This chain's CDR3 is CATSKGAVTDTQYF. CDR3 DNA: TGTGCCACCAGCAAGGGGGCTGTCACAGATACGCAGTATTTT.

The chain has TRBV6-1 and TRBJ2-3; the match to TRBD1 covers 7 bases. Losses at the gene ends were 7 bases for V and 5 bases for J; bases not matched to a gene: 3. The CDR3 has 12 residues. Germline V gives CDR1 MNHNS, CDR2 SASEGT. CDR3 protein: CASKRGQDTQYF. The CDR3 bases are TGTGCCAGCAAGAGGGGGCAAGATACGCAGTATTTT.

CDR3 residues: CSASSPGTMDQPQHF. The CDR3 region has the DNA TGCAGTGCCAGCAGCCCTGGGACAATGGATCAGCCCCAGCATTTT. V and J are TRBV20-1 and TRBJ1-5, with D maybe TRBD1 (6 bases). V dropped 6 bases and J dropped 5 bases, with 20 bases sitting between them. The germline V gene encodes CDR1 DFQATT and CDR2 SNEGSKA (reference sequence). This CDR3 comprises 15 residues.

Comments on this clonotype: One junction end disagrees with the germline gene, perhaps due to a read error. The chain employs TRBV20-1 and TRBJ1-3; possibly TRBD1 for D (6 bases). CDR1 is DFQATT and CDR2 is SNEGSKA in the germline V gene (reference sequence). The CDR3 consists of 13 residues. The CDR3 here is CGARRTAGNTIYF. The CDR3 nucleotides are TGCGGTGCGAGGAGGACAGCTGGAAACACCATATATTTC.

The table lists this clonotype with many counts. The chain has TRBV6-5 and TRBJ2-2; D tentatively reads TRBD1 or TRBD2 (5 bases each). From germline, CDR1 is MNHEY and CDR2 SVGAGI. Trimming left V 2 bases short and J 0 bases short, with 13 bases between. CDR3 size: 17 residues. The DNA of the CDR3 is TGTGCCAGCAGTTACGGGGACCGACCTCCGAACACCGGGGAGCTGTTTTTT. Translation: CASSYGDRPPNTGELFF.

The rearrangement uses TRBV2 and TRBJ2-7, with 9 bases identical to TRBD2. The CDR3 contains 15 residues. Germline V gene lookup returns CDR1 SNHLY and CDR2 FYNNEI. The ends lost 6 bases at V and 0 bases at J; junction bases unmatched: 6. This CDR3 is CASRRVAGASYEQYF. CDR3 bases: TGTGCCAGCAGGCGGGTAGCGGGAGCCTCCTACGAGCAGTACTTC.